Included here is one T cell receptor (beta chain) sequence, with context. What it binds is not known. The data belong to a study of cytomegalovirus exposure and HLA in healthy donors. The primer mix had 60 Vbeta and 13 Jbeta primers. Some clones are missing from TCRdb's copy, which holds only in-frame ones; the method was immunoSEQ multiplex PCR. The sample lists around 130,000 clones, around 85% occurring once. General study results and limits: Previously analyzed data showed that most TCR beta V segments were productive at a frequency of about 90% or about 30%. There were reportedly fewer N-insertions in an Asian-associated ancestry cluster than the approximately 640-donor mean, in a later analysis.

Germline V gene data show CDR1 as SGHAT and CDR2 as FQNNGV. The CDR3 has 14 residues. V was pared by 5 bases and J by 5 bases, with 8 bases of the junction left unmatched. This receptor was taken from a boy under 18 in good health and CMV-seronegative. The specimen was PBMCs. The chain links TRBV11-2 to TRBJ2-5, with 7 bases lining up with TRBD1. The CDR3, as DNA: TGTGCCAGCAGCCCAAGGACAGGAAGGGAGACCCAGTACTTC. This sequence encodes CASSPRTGRETQYF.